Listed below are T cell receptor beta chains from one sample, sequenced in a study of response to subunit inactivated influenza vaccine. TCRdb passed the RT-PCR reads through MiXCR, listing each CDR3 protein once. Among 800,000 or so distinct CDR3 sequences, over 20% were seen once, and the ten largest hold around 9.6%. The starting material was PBMCs from blood, obtained roughly 5 days after vaccination. The receptor set was obtained from a man aged 50 or older who received an inactivated influenza vaccine. Both conserved end residues are part of each CDR3. The order of the fields is CDR3 protein, CDR3 DNA, V gene, D gene, clone size, J gene. The D gene is left open where the match is weak. Clone size is not always given. Where it is, it says once, few, many or a class for expanded clones.

CDR3 protein: CASSQIRRVAEETQYF; CDR3 DNA: TGTGCCAGCAGCCAAATTCGTCGGGTAGCGGAAGAGACCCAGTACTTC; V gene: TRBV3-1; D gene: .; clone size: .; J gene: TRBJ2-5
CDR3 protein: CATSRETQTQYF; CDR3 DNA: TGTGCCACCAGCAGGGAAACACAGACCCAGTACTTC; V gene: TRBV15; D gene: .; clone size: .; J gene: TRBJ2-5
CDR3 protein: CASSLGANTEAFF; CDR3 DNA: TGTGCCAGCAGTTTGGGGGCCAACACTGAAGCTTTCTTT; V gene: TRBV12-3/TRBV12-4; D gene: .; clone size: many; J gene: TRBJ1-1
CDR3 protein: CASSGRDRVDEQYF; CDR3 DNA: TGTGCCAGCAGTGGCCGGGACAGGGTAGACGAGCAGTACTTC; V gene: TRBV6-1; D gene: TRBD1; clone size: once; J gene: TRBJ2-7
CDR3 protein: CASSRPGNIFQETQYF; CDR3 DNA: TGTGCCAGCAGCCGACCGGGGAATATCTTCCAAGAGACCCAGTACTTC; V gene: TRBV7-2; D gene: .; clone size: few; J gene: TRBJ2-5
CDR3 protein: CASLGEGTDTQYF; CDR3 DNA: TGTGCCAGCTTAGGGGAAGGCACAGATACGCAGTATTTT; V gene: TRBV6-1; D gene: .; clone size: .; J gene: TRBJ2-3
CDR3 protein: CSVNGQGAGGETQYF; CDR3 DNA: TGCAGCGTCAACGGACAGGGCGCAGGGGGGGAGACCCAGTACTTC; V gene: TRBV29-1; D gene: TRBD1; clone size: .; J gene: TRBJ2-5
CDR3 protein: CASSFALPGLARAGTDTQYF; CDR3 DNA: TGTGCCAGCAGCTTTGCCCTACCGGGACTAGCGAGAGCCGGCACAGATACGCAGTATTTT; V gene: TRBV7-2; D gene: TRBD2; clone size: few; J gene: TRBJ2-3
CDR3 protein: CASSLEVSGSSTDTQYF; CDR3 DNA: TGTGCCAGCAGCTTAGAGGTTAGCGGATCTAGCACAGATACGCAGTATTTT; V gene: TRBV7-6; D gene: .; clone size: .; J gene: TRBJ2-3
CDR3 protein: CASSWGASPEAFF; CDR3 DNA: TGTGCCAGCAGTTGGGGGGCGTCTCCTGAAGCTTTCTTT; V gene: TRBV28; D gene: .; clone size: .; J gene: TRBJ1-1
CDR3 protein: CASSVSGQLFNQPQHF; CDR3 DNA: TGTGCCAGTAGTGTCAGCGGACAGCTTTTCAATCAGCCCCAGCATTTT; V gene: TRBV19; D gene: .; clone size: few; J gene: TRBJ1-5
CDR3 protein: CASSELSSTDTQYF; CDR3 DNA: TGCGCCAGCAGTGAGCTGTCTAGCACAGATACGCAGTATTTT; V gene: TRBV10-1; D gene: .; clone size: many; J gene: TRBJ2-3
CDR3 protein: CSATRDREKLFF; CDR3 DNA: TGCAGTGCTACCCGGGACAGGGAAAAACTGTTTTTT; V gene: TRBV20-1; D gene: TRBD1; clone size: few; J gene: TRBJ1-4
CDR3 protein: CASSYLAGGSSYEQYF; CDR3 DNA: TGTGCCAGCAGTTACTTAGCGGGGGGTAGCTCCTACGAGCAGTACTTC; V gene: TRBV6-5; D gene: TRBD2; clone size: few; J gene: TRBJ2-7
CDR3 protein: CASRTTGEETQYF; CDR3 DNA: TGTGCCAGCAGAACGACAGGGGAAGAGACCCAGTACTTC; V gene: TRBV7-2; D gene: TRBD1; clone size: .; J gene: TRBJ2-5
CDR3 protein: CASRRGLATYNEQFF; CDR3 DNA: TGTGCCAGCAGACGAGGACTAGCGACCTACAATGAGCAGTTCTTC; V gene: TRBV6-1; D gene: TRBD2; clone size: .; J gene: TRBJ2-1
CDR3 protein: CASSQSLARTGAYEQYF; CDR3 DNA: TGCGCCAGCAGCCAATCTCTCGCGCGGACCGGGGCCTACGAGCAGTACTTC; V gene: TRBV4-3; D gene: .; clone size: .; J gene: TRBJ2-7
CDR3 protein: CASSLVVGPQETQYF; CDR3 DNA: TGTGCCAGCAGCTTAGTTGTGGGACCCCAAGAGACCCAGTACTTC; V gene: TRBV11-2; D gene: .; clone size: .; J gene: TRBJ2-5
CDR3 protein: CASRPPGGFIQYF; CDR3 DNA: TGTGCCAGCAGGCCCCCAGGGGGATTCATTCAGTACTTC; V gene: TRBV6-2/TRBV6-3; D gene: TRBD1; clone size: .; J gene: TRBJ2-4
CDR3 protein: CSAKDGGSSYEQYF; CDR3 DNA: TGCAGTGCCAAAGACGGAGGGAGCTCCTACGAGCAGTACTTC; V gene: TRBV20-1; D gene: .; clone size: few; J gene: TRBJ2-7
CDR3 protein: CSVDRQSSYNEQFF; CDR3 DNA: TGCAGCGTTGACCGGCAGAGCTCCTACAATGAGCAGTTCTTC; V gene: TRBV29-1; D gene: .; clone size: .; J gene: TRBJ2-1
CDR3 protein: CASSLGVSDGNTIYF; CDR3 DNA: TGTGCCAGCAGCCTAGGGGTTTCTGATGGAAACACCATATATTTT; V gene: TRBV12-3/TRBV12-4; D gene: .; clone size: many; J gene: TRBJ1-3
CDR3 protein: CATSTGTLETQYF; CDR3 DNA: TGTGCCACCAGCACAGGGACTTTAGAGACCCAGTACTTC; V gene: TRBV15; D gene: .; clone size: few; J gene: TRBJ2-5
CDR3 protein: CASSGLKQGASYEQYF; CDR3 DNA: TGTGCCAGCAGTGGCCTTAAACAGGGGGCCAGTTACGAGCAGTACTTC; V gene: TRBV2; D gene: TRBD1; clone size: .; J gene: TRBJ2-7
CDR3 protein: CASSQDPREIEQYF; CDR3 DNA: TGCGCCAGCAGCCAAGATCCGAGGGAAATCGAGCAGTACTTC; V gene: TRBV4-1; D gene: .; clone size: .; J gene: TRBJ2-7
CDR3 protein: CASSSLFDYEQYF; CDR3 DNA: TGCGCCAGCAGTTCCCTCTTCGACTACGAGCAGTACTTC; V gene: TRBV10-2; D gene: .; clone size: few; J gene: TRBJ2-7